This T cell receptor beta chain was sequenced during a study of tumor and adjacent non-tumor tissue in lung cancer. Study in general: Aged about 30 to 85 years, patients included 10 men and about 5 women with stage I to III disease. Study-wide points: Tumor repertoires had a smaller top 100 clone share than normal lung.

RNA was extracted from bulk tissue without any cell sorting. About this clonotype itself: The antigen is not known.

Three rounds of nested PCR, following a modified ARM-PCR protocol, produced the TCRbeta library. One entry per CDR3 protein results from TCRdb running MiXCR on the multiplex PCR reads. The sample consists of about 90,000 distinct CDR3 sequences, around two thirds of them appearing once. Germline trimming cut 6 bases from V and 4 bases from J; bases unmatched to any gene: 11. Germline V lookup: CDR1 MGHRA, CDR2 YSYEKL. This CDR3 is 15 amino acids long. The TCR sequence derives from a man between 70 and 80 years old with non-small cell lung cancer. Material: lung tumor tissue. V is TRBV4-1 and J is TRBJ2-5, with 7 bases identical to TRBD1. CDR3: CASSQMVNRGETQYF. The CDR3 DNA sequence: TGCGCCAGCAGTCAAATGGTCAACAGGGGAGAGACCCAGTACTTC.